Described below is a single T cell receptor (beta chain) sequence and its context. Its specificity is unknown. The V segment lost 4 bases and the J segment 2 bases; nucleotides outside the gene matches: 2. The CDR3 has 12 residues. Germline V gene sequence: CDR1 GTSNPN, CDR2 SVGIG (reference sequence). This entry belongs to a study of cytomegalovirus exposure and HLA in healthy donors. Study-wide background: The study's early data release held 75 million to 95 million unique TCRs from HLA-typed donors.

Vbeta (60) and Jbeta (13) primers were used in the PCR. As originally analysed: Per a later analysis, the number of unique TCR beta chains was 75 million to 90 million, of which 9 million to 12 million were shared. Here immunoSEQ multiplex PCR was the method, and the copy in TCRdb shows in-frame clones only, minus some. The V and J calls and clone size are taken from that table; D and trimming were inferred from the DNA. The profile shows 200,000 to 250,000 clones, 82% of them singletons. Findings and limits, study-wide: A later analysis reported that several of the most significant clusters appeared to be linked to common viral pathogens, among them Epstein-Barr virus.

The chain uses TRBV30 and TRBJ2-7, with 7 bases identical to TRBD1. This clonotype was obtained from a woman aged 40 to 50 in good health and CMV-seronegative. Material for sequencing was PBMCs. CDR3 residues: CAWTGGPYEQYF. CDR3 nucleotide sequence: TGTGCCTGGACAGGGGGTCCCTACGAGCAGTACTTC.